Listed below are T cell receptor beta chains from one sample, sequenced in a study of T-cell memory formation after mild COVID-19. Each CDR3 protein is one row after TCRdb ran MiXCR on the 5' RACE reads. Among about 420,000 distinct CDR3 sequences listed, about 22% were seen once. Material: PBMCs or a T cell subset sorted from them (not recorded which). These receptors all stem from an adult woman who had mild COVID-19 (a few samples of this study predate the infection). Cell type and time point are not known. Each CDR3 is given with its conserved first and last residue. Fields, in order: clone size, V gene, J gene, D gene, CDR3 protein, CDR3 DNA. A D gene is named only where the DNA matches it firmly. A clone size is listed for some rows: how often the clone was seen (once, few, many), or a class if it is expanded.

.	TRBV10-3	TRBJ1-1	TRBD1	CAITPLPGQGAFF	TGTGCCATCACCCCCCTACCGGGACAGGGGGCTTTCTTT
few	TRBV20-1	TRBJ2-7	.	CSGRGQETYEQYF	TGCAGTGGACGTGGGCAAGAAACCTACGAGCAGTACTTC
.	TRBV4-1	TRBJ1-4	.	CASSQDRGANEKLFF	TGCGCCAGCAGCCAAGATCGGGGAGCTAATGAAAAACTGTTTTTT
.	TRBV12-3/TRBV12-4	TRBJ2-7	TRBD2	CASSRLAGGGEQYF	TGTGCCAGCAGTCGCCTAGCGGGAGGAGGCGAGCAGTACTTC
.	TRBV29-1	TRBJ2-1	.	CSAQDTRGAFEQFF	TGCAGCGCCCAGGACACCCGAGGAGCGTTTGAGCAGTTCTTC
.	TRBV12-3/TRBV12-4	TRBJ2-7	TRBD2	CASSGLAGVYEQYF	TGTGCCAGCAGTGGACTAGCGGGAGTCTACGAGCAGTACTTC
few	TRBV7-9	TRBJ2-3	.	CASSSPGSWTDTQYF	TGTGCCAGCAGCTCCCCCGGGAGCTGGACAGATACGCAGTATTTT
few	TRBV4-2	TRBJ2-3	TRBD2	CASSQGAGDPGDTQYF	TGTGCCAGCAGCCAAGGGGCGGGGGATCCCGGAGATACGCAGTATTTT
few	TRBV6-5	TRBJ2-5	.	CASSYSLSWTQETQYF	TGTGCCAGCAGTTACAGTTTAAGTTGGACCCAAGAGACCCAGTACTTC
.	TRBV5-1	TRBJ2-1	TRBD2	CASSLSRGGPRDEQFF	TGCGCCAGCAGCTTGTCGCGGGGGGGGCCCAGAGATGAGCAGTTCTTC
.	TRBV19	TRBJ2-4	TRBD1	CASSIGDSFTWGIKDIQYF	TGTGCCAGTAGTATAGGGGACAGTTTCACGTGGGGGATAAAGGACATTCAGTACTTC
few	TRBV6-5	TRBJ2-7	.	CASSSGRTSYEQYF	TGTGCCAGCAGTTCGGGACGGACCTCCTACGAGCAGTACTTC
.	TRBV7-9	TRBJ2-7	.	CASSKAGSYEQYF	TGTGCCAGCAGCAAGGCCGGGAGCTACGAGCAGTACTTC
.	TRBV7-3	TRBJ2-1	TRBD1	CASSPGTGSNEQFF	TGTGCCAGCAGTCCCGGGACAGGGTCCAATGAGCAGTTCTTC
.	TRBV7-2	TRBJ2-3	TRBD2	CASSPNSVAGASTDTQYF	TGTGCCAGCAGCCCGAATTCGGTAGCGGGAGCCTCCACAGATACGCAGTATTTT
.	TRBV24-1	TRBJ2-2	.	CATSVASNTGELFF	TGTGCCACCAGTGTGGCATCGAACACCGGGGAGCTGTTTTTT
.	TRBV6-5	TRBJ1-1	.	CASSYRLGVTEAFF	TGTGCCAGCAGTTACCGTCTAGGGGTCACTGAAGCTTTCTTT
few	TRBV19	TRBJ2-3	.	CASTRDRSTDTQYF	TGTGCCAGTACCCGGGACCGAAGCACAGATACGCAGTATTTT
.	TRBV12-3/TRBV12-4	TRBJ2-7	.	CASSFEGRSYEQYF	TGTGCCAGCAGTTTCGAAGGGCGCTCCTACGAGCAGTACTTC
.	TRBV4-2	TRBJ2-6	.	CASSQVQGRSGANVLTF	TGTGCCAGCAGCCAAGTCCAGGGGCGATCTGGGGCCAACGTCCTGACTTTC
many	TRBV11-3	TRBJ2-1	.	CASSPAGTLPYNEQFF	TGTGCCAGCAGCCCAGCCGGGACTCTGCCCTACAATGAGCAGTTCTTC
.	TRBV3-1	TRBJ1-5	.	CASSRVYSNQPQHF	TGTGCCAGCAGCAGAGTATATAGCAATCAGCCCCAGCATTTT
many	TRBV9	TRBJ2-3	.	CASSLQSLSTDTQYF	TGTGCCAGCAGCTTACAATCCCTGTCCACAGATACGCAGTATTTT
few	TRBV18	TRBJ2-1	TRBD2	CASSTGTSSTEF	TGTGCCAGCTCAACCGGGACTAGCTCCACAGAATTC
.	TRBV18	TRBJ2-3	.	CASSPPTGRDTQYF	TGTGCCAGCTCACCACCCACAGGCAGAGATACGCAGTATTTT
.	TRBV24-1	TRBJ2-3	.	CATSDRSTDTQYF	TGTGCCACCAGTGATCGGAGCACAGATACGCAGTATTTT
.	TRBV9	TRBJ2-2	.	CASSPRGTGELFF	TGTGCCAGCAGCCCTCGGGGCACCGGGGAGCTGTTTTTT
.	TRBV14	TRBJ2-1	TRBD2	CASSRAPSGGSYNEQFF	TGTGCCAGCAGCCGAGCTCCTAGCGGGGGTTCCTACAATGAGCAGTTCTTC
.	TRBV9	TRBJ2-7	TRBD1	CASSAGQGQYEQYF	TGTGCCAGCAGCGCGGGACAGGGGCAATACGAGCAGTACTTC
.	TRBV27	TRBJ1-2	.	CASSLWDPPNYGYTF	TGTGCCAGCAGTTTATGGGACCCGCCTAACTATGGCTACACCTTC
.	TRBV7-2	TRBJ2-3	TRBD2	CASSPRGSGRGVTDTQYF	TGTGCCAGCAGCCCTCGTGGTAGCGGGAGAGGAGTCACAGATACGCAGTATTTT
few	TRBV3-1	TRBJ2-5	.	CASSQVVIAVSQETQYF	TGTGCCAGCAGCCAAGTAGTGATAGCGGTGTCACAAGAGACCCAGTACTTC
few	TRBV7-3	TRBJ2-3	.	CASSPRTPGDTQYF	TGTGCCAGCAGCCCGCGGACACCCGGGGATACGCAGTATTTT
.	TRBV29-1	TRBJ1-1	.	CSVEWGNTEAFF	TGCAGCGTTGAATGGGGGAACACTGAAGCTTTCTTT
.	TRBV20-1	TRBJ1-1	.	CSPRALSTEAFF	TGCAGCCCCAGGGCGTTGAGCACTGAAGCTTTCTTT
.	TRBV19	TRBJ2-7	TRBD1	CASRPEGTGYHEQYF	TGTGCCAGTAGACCCGAAGGGACAGGGTACCACGAGCAGTACTTC
.	TRBV15	TRBJ2-1	TRBD2	CATSRVAGDNEQFF	TGTGCCACCTCGAGGGTAGCGGGAGACAATGAGCAGTTCTTC
.	TRBV15	TRBJ2-3	.	CATSISTDTQYF	TGTGCCACCAGCATAAGCACAGATACGCAGTATTTT
many	TRBV5-6	TRBJ2-7	.	CASSLGGTNYEQYF	TGTGCCAGCAGCTTGGGGGGGACCAACTACGAGCAGTACTTC
few	TRBV5-5	TRBJ2-2	.	CASSWRQDNTGELFF	TGTGCCAGCAGCTGGCGACAGGATAACACCGGGGAGCTGTTTTTT
.	TRBV30	TRBJ2-7	TRBD1	CAWQPGQGVEQYF	TGTGCCTGGCAACCGGGACAGGGGGTCGAGCAGTACTTC